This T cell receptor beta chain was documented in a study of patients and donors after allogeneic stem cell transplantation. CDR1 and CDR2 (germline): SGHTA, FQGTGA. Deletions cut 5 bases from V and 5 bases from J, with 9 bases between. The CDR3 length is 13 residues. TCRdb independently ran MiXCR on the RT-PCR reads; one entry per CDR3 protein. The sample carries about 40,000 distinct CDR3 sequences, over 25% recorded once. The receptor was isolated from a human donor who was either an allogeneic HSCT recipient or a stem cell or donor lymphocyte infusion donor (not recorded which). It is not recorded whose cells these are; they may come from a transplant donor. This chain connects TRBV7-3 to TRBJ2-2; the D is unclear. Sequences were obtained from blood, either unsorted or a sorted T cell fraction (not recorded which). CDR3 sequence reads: CASSAFETGELFF. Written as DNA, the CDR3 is TGTGCCAGCAGCGCCTTTGAAACCGGGGAGCTGTTTTTT.